Listed below are T cell receptor beta chains from one sample, sequenced in a study of CD8+CD57+ T cells in acquired aplastic anemia. MiXCR, applied by TCRdb to the reads, yields one record per CDR3 protein. The sample yields roughly 80,000 distinct CDR3 sequences, over 35% seen once. Material: sorted CD4+, CD8+, or CD8+CD57+ T cells (not recorded which) from PBMCs. These receptors came from a human donor in good health, serving as a control. The CDR3 runs from the conserved cysteine through the conserved F or W. Fields, in order: CDR3 protein, CDR3 DNA, D gene, clone size, J gene, V gene. D genes are given only for firm matches. The listing skips clone size in some rows; elsewhere it reads once, few, many or a size class.

CASSLLRGAANTEAFF TGTGCCAGCAGCTTGTTAAGGGGGGCGGCGAACACTGAAGCTTTCTTT - many TRBJ1-1 TRBV7-9
CSARAESGSGYTF TGCAGTGCTAGAGCGGAGAGTGGGAGTGGCTACACCTTC - many TRBJ1-2 TRBV20-1
CSVGSGHYDSEQFF TGCAGCGTTGGGTCGGGACACTATGATAGTGAGCAGTTCTTC - few TRBJ2-1 TRBV29-1
CSARELEGYEQYF TGCAGTGCTAGAGAGCTGGAGGGCTACGAGCAGTACTTC - many TRBJ2-7 TRBV20-1
CASSISTGASNQPQHF TGTGCCAGTAGTATCTCGACAGGGGCGAGCAATCAGCCCCAGCATTTT TRBD1 many TRBJ1-5 TRBV19
CASSGAGQETQYF TGTGCCAGCAGCGGGGCCGGTCAAGAGACCCAGTACTTC - - TRBJ2-5 TRBV11-3
CASGEGNGYTF TGTGCCAGCGGAGAGGGGAATGGCTACACCTTC - - TRBJ1-2 TRBV12-3/TRBV12-4
CASSELGTEQYF TGTGCCAGCAGTGAATTAGGGACAGAGCAGTACTTC - many TRBJ2-7 TRBV6-1
CATAGTKMAVTDTQYF TGTGCCACCGCAGGGACTAAGATGGCGGTCACAGATACGCAGTATTTT TRBD2 - TRBJ2-3 TRBV24-1
CASSTPSGGPGGYTF TGTGCCAGTAGTACCCCTTCAGGCGGCCCTGGGGGCTACACCTTC - many TRBJ1-2 TRBV19
CASSDPGLGTDTQYF TGTGCCAGCAGCGATCCGGGACTTGGCACAGATACGCAGTATTTT - many TRBJ2-3 TRBV2
CASSAHPRPDTQYF TGTGCCAGCAGCGCCCACCCACGGCCGGATACGCAGTATTTT - many TRBJ2-3 TRBV25-1
CASRDRGYDNSPLHF TGTGCCAGCAGGGACAGGGGATACGATAATTCACCCCTCCACTTT TRBD1 few TRBJ1-6 TRBV2
CSARAQGSYEQYF TGCAGTGCTAGAGCACAGGGGAGCTACGAGCAGTACTTC TRBD1 - TRBJ2-7 TRBV20-1
CSVELQGAGDTQYF TGCAGCGTTGAATTACAGGGGGCGGGAGATACGCAGTATTTT TRBD1 many TRBJ2-3 TRBV29-1
CASGLRGTEAFF TGTGCCAGCGGTCTTAGGGGGACTGAAGCTTTCTTT - - TRBJ1-1 TRBV27